These 3 T cell receptor beta chains came from one sample sequenced in a study of blood T cell repertoires in COVID-19. Produced via immunoSEQ multiplex PCR; TCRdb's table is partial and in-frame only. The table records fewer than 200,000 clones, approximately 86% of them present only once. Sequencing was carried out using peripheral blood. The receptor set was obtained from a middle-aged woman with COVID-19, enrolled during active disease.

The gene calls are TRBV5-6 and TRBJ2-7, with 12 bases that match TRBD1. The CDR3 is made up of 15 amino acids. Trimming took 4 bases from V and 2 from J; bases not matched to a gene: 4. The germline CDR1 and CDR2 sequences are SGHDT and YYEEEE. The CDR3 protein is CASSLRDRGPYEQYF. The CDR3 coding sequence is TGTGCCAGCAGCCTCCGGGACAGGGGGCCCTACGAGCAGTACTTC.

The V call is TRBV7-9, the J call TRBJ1-6; TRBD1 agrees at 7 bases. V shed 7 bases, J shed 1 base, and the junction held 13 bases outside the gene matches. Germline CDR1 and CDR2: SEHNR and FQNEAQ (reference sequence). This CDR3 spans 18 amino acids. The DNA of the CDR3 is TGTGCCAGCACCAAAGTGGGGCCAGGGGGGTCCTATAATTCACCCCTCCACTTT. Translated: CASTKVGPGGSYNSPLHF.

The V call is TRBV6-5, the J call TRBJ1-2, with 7 positions matching TRBD1. This CDR3 spans 15 amino acids. V was pared by 6 bases and J by 2 bases, with 9 bases of the junction left unmatched. The germline gives CDR1 MNHEY, CDR2 SVGAGI. DNA for the CDR3: TGTGCCAGCAGCCGGACAGGTTTTAACAACTATGGCTACACCTTC. Its protein is CASSRTGFNNYGYTF.